The clone carrying this T cell receptor (beta chain) was found many times. Its antigen is as yet unknown. This beta chain was picked up by a library intended for alpha chains and is off target, so its count carries little meaning. Time point: sample taken at primary tumor resection. Extraction of whole RNA from tumor, nontumor lung or frozen PBMC preceded unsorted sequencing. The data were taken from a study of spatial heterogeneity in lung cancer. Study at large: Detection consistently captured more beta-chain sequences than alpha-chain sequences. General observations from the study: The study found that expanded intratumoral alpha and beta TCR counts tracked tumor mutation counts.

Individually, TCR cDNA molecules were each labelled with a unique molecular identifier. MiXCR, run by TCRdb on the 5' RACE reads, gives a single entry per CDR3 protein. The sample lists fewer than 20,000 distinct CDR3 sequences; 5.5% to 6.5% were seen once. In germline, CDR1 is ENHRY, CDR2 SYGVKD. The germline V and J ends were trimmed by 2 bases and 3 bases, with 11 bases remaining between them. The CDR3 spans 16 residues. The rearrangement joins TRBV10-3 to TRBJ1-6; tentatively, D is TRBD1 (5 bases). This receptor was taken from a female donor with early-stage non-small cell lung cancer. The sequences come from lung tumor tissue, collected at surgery. This CDR3 reads CAISEGGAGYNSPLHF. The CDR3 DNA reads as TGTGCCATCAGTGAGGGAGGGGCTGGCTATAATTCACCCCTCCACTTT.